The 24 T cell receptor beta chains in this list originate from one sample, sequenced in a study of blood T cells in healthy people across ages. Next came a second PCR, run for about 6 to 11 cycles, which used a sample-barcoded 5' primer along with a J-beta primer mix. TCRdb ran MiXCR on the 5' RACE reads and lists one entry per CDR3 protein. The repertoire holds 600,000 to 800,000 distinct CDR3 sequences, with roughly half as singletons. Sequences were obtained from blood. The source is an elderly woman in good health.

The chain uses TRBV30 and TRBJ2-2; D gene unclear. This CDR3 has 14 residues. Trimming took off 0 bases at V and 6 bases at J, with 11 bases between the two ends. CDR1 GTSNPN and CDR2 SVGIG come from the germline V gene (reference sequence). CDR3 in amino acids: CAWSVYRGAGELFF. CDR3 nucleotide sequence: TGTGCCTGGAGTGTTTATCGTGGGGCCGGGGAGCTGTTTTTT.

The V and J genes are TRBV12-3 or TRBV12-4 and TRBJ2-2; D call uncertain. The CDR3 runs 14 residues. With 5 bases removed from V and 4 bases from J, the gap between germline ends came to 11 bases. The CDR3 nucleotides are TGTGCCAGCAGTCGTAACGAGCCCACCGGGGAGCTGTTTTTT. It is translated as CASSRNEPTGELFF.

This rearrangement joins TRBV5-1 to TRBJ2-2; 7 bases are a match to TRBD2. Trimming cost V 4 bases and J 6 bases; bases outside gene matches: 6. Germline CDR1 reads SGHRS; CDR2 reads YFSETQ. The CDR3 contains 14 residues. DNA for the CDR3: TGCGCCAGCAGCCCGGGACTAAGCCCCGGGGAGCTGTTTTTT. This gives the protein CASSPGLSPGELFF. Filled out from reference TRBV5-1 and TRBJ2-2, the complete variable domain reads KAGVTQTPRYLIKTRGQQVTLSCSPISGHRSVSWYQQTPGQGLQFLFEYFSETQRNKGNFPGRFSGRQFSNSRSEMNVSTLELGDSALYLCASSPGLSPGELFFGEGSRLTVL.

There are many counts of this clonotype. The J gene is TRBJ1-5, the V gene TRBV24-1; 7 bases align to TRBD1. The CDR3 totals 16 residues. The V gene's germline CDR1 is KGHDR and CDR2 SFDVKD. Trimming removed 4 bases from V and 1 base from J; junction bases left unmatched: 6. The CDR3 nucleotides read TGTGCCACCAGTGAGGAAGGACAGGCCAGCAATCAGCCCCAGCATTTT. Translating gives CATSEEGQASNQPQHF.

As concerns this clonotype: A read error may explain this, as a much larger clone is one base away. The J gene is TRBJ2-3, the V gene TRBV5-1; 10 nucleotides agree with TRBD2. Germline V gene data show CDR1 as SGHRS and CDR2 as YFSETQ. The CDR3 runs 16 residues. The CDR3 region is CAGSRSQREGGDTQYF. The CDR3 DNA reads as TGCGCCGGCAGCCGATCGCAGCGGGAGGGTGGAGATACGCAGTATTTT.

This clonotype was observed a handful of times. DNA for the CDR3: TGTGCCAGCAGCCTAGGGGGGAGGCTAGACTATGGCTACACCTTC. Translating gives CASSLGGRLDYGYTF. This rearrangement joins TRBV7-9 to TRBJ1-2, with a weak D call TRBD1 (6 bases). Germline assignment: CDR1 SEHNR and CDR2 FQNEAQ (reference sequence). The CDR3 covers 15 residues. Trimming removed 5 bases from V and 3 bases from J, with 16 bases in between. Combining the CDR3 with reference TRBV7-9 and TRBJ1-2 gives the whole variable domain DTGVSQNPRHKITKRGQNVTFRCDPISEHNRLYWYRQTLGQGPEFLTYFQNEAQLEKSRLLSDRFSAERPKGSFSTLEIQRTEQGDSAMYLCASSLGGRLDYGYTFGSGTRLTVV.

This clonotype was counted many times. The gene calls are TRBV3-1 and TRBJ2-1; 10 nucleotides align to TRBD2. The germline gives CDR1 LGHDT, CDR2 YNNKEL (reference sequence). The trim removed 0 bases at V and 10 bases at J, leaving 6 bases unmatched. The length of the CDR3 is 15 residues. The CDR3 region has the DNA TGTGCCAGCAGCCAAGATGCTAGCGGGGGTAGGGAGCAGTTCTTC. Amino acid sequence: CASSQDASGGREQFF.

This clonotype was picked up a small number of times. The V gene is TRBV30, the J gene TRBJ2-7, with D perhaps matching TRBD1 (6 bases). The germline CDR1 and CDR2 sequences are GTSNPN and SVGIG (reference sequence). With 5 bases removed from V and 7 bases from J, the gap between germline ends came to 15 bases. CDR3 length: 12 residues. CDR3 protein: CAWSLIGGEQYF. The DNA for the CDR3 is TGTGCCTGGTCCCTTATAGGGGGTGAGCAGTACTTC.

This chain joins TRBV6-2 or TRBV6-3 and TRBJ2-5; D not resolved. The closer fit of TRBJ2-7 to the DNA end suggests the J call may be wrong. The CDR3 extends over 14 amino acids. Germline V gene data show CDR1 as MNHEY and CDR2 as SVGEGT. CDR3 nucleotides: TGTGCCAGCAGTTACTCGGTGGCCCTTTACGAGCAGTACTTC. Amino acids: CASSYSVALYEQYF.

In DNA, the CDR3 is TGTGCCAGCAGCTCACCCGGGACCCAAAAATCTAACTATGGCTACACCTTC. Translating gives CASSSPGTQKSNYGYTF. The V gene is TRBV5-6, the J gene TRBJ1-2; perhaps TRBD1 as D (5 bases). With 3 bases removed from V and 0 bases from J, the gap between germline ends came to 18 bases. The CDR3 contains 17 residues. CDR1 and CDR2 from the germline V gene are SGHDT and YYEEEE.

CDR3 loop: CASSQRLADYYEQYF. The CDR3 coding sequence is TGTGCCAGCAGCCAAAGACTAGCGGATTACTACGAGCAGTACTTC. The rearrangement links TRBV4-2 to TRBJ2-4, with TRBD2 matching over 9 bases. The assigned J gene may be wrong: the sequence end matches TRBJ2-7 better. CDR3 length: 15 residues. CDR1 is LGHNA, CDR2 YNFKEQ, per germline.

This chain joins TRBV27 and TRBJ2-1; D call uncertain. The germline CDR1 and CDR2 sequences are MNHEY and SMNVEV (reference sequence). The germline V and J ends were trimmed by 7 bases and 0 bases, with 13 bases remaining between them. The CDR3 length is 15 residues. The CDR3 coding sequence is TGTGCCAGCACCCAGACTGCGAGCTCCTACAATGAGCAGTTCTTC. Translated, it gives CASTQTASSYNEQFF.

CDR3 protein: CASSPFALAGAGELFF. The CDR3 DNA sequence: TGTGCCAGCTCACCATTCGCTCTAGCGGGAGCCGGGGAGCTGTTTTTT. This chain joins TRBV18 and TRBJ2-2, with 10 positions matching TRBD2. In germline, CDR1 is KGHSH, CDR2 LQKENI. The J segment lost 6 bases and the V segment lost 2 bases, leaving 6 bases of the junction unmatched. The CDR3 has 16 residues.

V usage is TRBV6-2 or TRBV6-3 and J usage is TRBJ2-3; D is possibly TRBD1 (6 bases). CDR3 size: 13 residues. Trimming left V 5 bases short and J 4 bases short, with 10 bases between. CDR1 and CDR2 from the germline V gene are MNHEY and SVGEGT. The CDR3 DNA follows: TGTGCCAGCAGTACAGGGATAGCAGATACGCAGTATTTT. Residues: CASSTGIADTQYF.

V usage is TRBV20-1 and J usage is TRBJ1-5; D gene ambiguous. Germline V gene data show CDR1 as DFQATT and CDR2 as SNEGSKA (reference sequence). The CDR3 covers 15 residues. V lost 0 bases and J lost 3, with 12 bases in between. The CDR3 DNA follows: TGCAGTGCTAGAGATCAACCCGGATACAATCAGCCCCAGCATTTT. This sequence encodes CSARDQPGYNQPQHF.

This clonotype was found a few times. The gene calls are TRBV5-1 and TRBJ1-1; weak D call: TRBD1 (5 bases). Trimming took 2 bases from V and 3 from J, leaving 17 bases between them. Germline CDR1 and CDR2: SGHRS and YFSETQ. There are 16 residues in the CDR3. The CDR3 DNA is TGCGCCAGCAGCTTATCCAGACAGTCGTGGGACACTGAAGCTTTCTTT. The encoded protein is CASSLSRQSWDTEAFF.

V gene TRBV7-9 combines with J gene TRBJ1-1; no definite D call. CDR1 is SEHNR and CDR2 is FQNEAQ in the germline V gene (reference sequence). The CDR3 covers 15 residues. Trimming left V 3 bases short and J 4 bases short, with 15 bases between. This CDR3 reads CASSLAGRLGTEAFF. The CDR3 DNA sequence: TGTGCCAGCAGCTTGGCCGGGAGATTGGGCACTGAAGCTTTCTTT.

The genes are TRBV15 and TRBJ2-1; 10 bases match TRBD2. V was pared by 1 base and J by 4 bases, with 1 base of the junction left unmatched. This CDR3 is built from 15 residues. Germline V CDR1 and CDR2: LNHNV, YYDKDF (reference sequence). CDR3 nucleotides: TGTGCCACCAGCAGAGCAGCGGGGGGGTACAATGAGCAGTTCTTC. Amino acid sequence: CATSRAAGGYNEQFF.

The gene calls are TRBV19 and TRBJ2-3, with 7 bases aligning to TRBD1. The CDR3 sequence is 15 residues long. The trim removed 7 bases at V and 2 bases at J, leaving 9 bases unmatched. Germline V gene sequence: CDR1 LNHDA, CDR2 SQIVND (reference sequence). The CDR3: CASKTGTASTDTQYF. The CDR3 nucleotides read TGTGCCAGTAAAACCGGGACAGCCTCCACAGATACGCAGTATTTT. The full variable domain, with the rest looked up from reference TRBV19 and TRBJ2-3, is DGGITQSPKYLFRKEGQNVTLSCEQNLNHDAMYWYRQDPGQGLRLIYYSQIVNDFQKGDIAEGYSVSREKKESFPLTVTSAQKNPTAFYLCASKTGTASTDTQYFGPGTRLTVL.

The genes are TRBV29-1 and TRBJ2-3; 8 bases fit TRBD1. There are 19 residues in the CDR3. Germline V gives CDR1 SQVTM, CDR2 ANQGSEA. V lost 5 bases to trimming and J lost 0 bases; unmatched junction nucleotides: 19. The CDR3 coding sequence is TGCAGCGTTCGAACGTGGAACAGAGACAGGGGATCTAGCACAGATACGCAGTATTTT. This sequence encodes CSVRTWNRDRGSSTDTQYF.

There are many counts of this clonotype. Being one base from a much bigger clone, this may be a read error. The chain has TRBV6-5 and TRBJ2-7; 12 positions match TRBD2. V lost 6 bases, J lost 7 bases, and 13 bases stayed unmatched. Germline V gene lookup returns CDR1 MNHEY and CDR2 SVGAGI. This CDR3 has 16 residues. The CDR3 bases are TGTGCCAGCAGCCCTAGCGGGGGGGCGACTGGCAATGAGCAGTACTTC. This encodes CASSPSGGATGNEQYF.

This clonotype showed up many times. The chain is built from TRBV20-1 and TRBJ2-3, with a weak D call TRBD2 (7 bases). This CDR3 is 14 amino acids long. In germline, CDR1 is DFQATT, CDR2 SNEGSKA (reference sequence). The CDR3 loop is CSAPLWGGRGTQYF. The CDR3 bases are TGCAGCGCGCCGTTGTGGGGGGGCCGTGGTACGCAGTATTTT.

This clonotype came up many times. CDR3 DNA: TGTGCCAGCATCGACAGGGGGATACAAGAGACCCAGTACTTC. Residues: CASIDRGIQETQYF. The chain recombines TRBV7-9 with TRBJ2-5, with TRBD1 identical over 9 bases. J lost 2 bases, V lost 7 bases, and 5 bases had no gene match. Looked up from germline, CDR1 is SEHNR and CDR2 is FQNEAQ (reference sequence). This CDR3 spans 14 amino acids.

With regard to this clonotype: A much bigger clone sits one base away, suggesting this may be a read error. The chain is built from TRBV7-9 and TRBJ2-2; D not resolved. This CDR3 is built from 12 residues. The germline gives CDR1 SEHNR, CDR2 FQNEAQ (reference sequence). V lost 5 bases and J lost 6, with 7 bases in between. In DNA form, the CDR3 reads TGTGCCAGCAGCCCCAGCTCCGGGGAGCTGTTTTTT. It yields the protein CASSPSSGELFF.